One and the same sample provided the 19 T cell receptor beta chains below, sequenced in a study of blood T cell repertoires in COVID-19. Using immunoSEQ multiplex PCR, the repertoire was profiled, and TCRdb retains in-frame clones only, with some absent. Of roughly 180,000 clones in the sample, 80% to 90% were seen once. Sequenced: peripheral blood. All receptors come from a man in his fifties or sixties with acute or convalescent COVID-19.

The chain is built from TRBV19 and TRBJ1-1; D not certain. Trimming cost V 7 bases and J 0 bases, with 12 bases left between them. CDR3 size: 14 residues. Germline V gives CDR1 LNHDA, CDR2 SQIVND (reference sequence). CDR3 in amino acids: CASKRALLNTEAFF. CDR3 bases: TGTGCCAGTAAGCGGGCGCTGTTGAACACTGAAGCTTTCTTT.

The V gene is TRBV19, the J gene TRBJ1-1; 8 bases are a match to TRBD1. The germline V gene has CDR1 LNHDA and CDR2 SQIVND (reference sequence). The CDR3 runs 15 residues. The V segment lost 4 bases and the J segment 8 bases; nucleotides outside the gene matches: 12. This CDR3 reads CASSTDRQGQYEAFF. CDR3 in DNA: TGTGCCAGTAGTACGGACCGACAGGGGCAGTACGAAGCTTTCTTT.

This clone was seen a single time. This sequence joins TRBV18 and TRBJ2-3; D ambiguous. Germline V lookup: CDR1 KGHSH, CDR2 LQKENI. V shed 3 bases and J shed 0 bases, with 7 bases lying between them. The CDR3 spans 14 residues. The chain's CDR3 is CASSPIGSTDTQYF. CDR3 nucleotide sequence: TGTGCCAGCTCACCTATCGGGAGCACAGATACGCAGTATTTT.

The V call is TRBV28, the J call TRBJ2-1; D might be TRBD2 (6 bases). The V and J ends lost 2 bases and 10 bases respectively, with 12 bases between them. Germline V CDR1 and CDR2: MDHEN, SYDVKM. The CDR3 has 13 amino acids. CDR3 nucleotide sequence: TGTGCCAGCAGTTTAAGGGGACGGGGGGAGCAGTTCTTC. As protein: CASSLRGRGEQFF.

This clone appeared a single time. The chain links TRBV18 to TRBJ1-1; 7 positions agree with TRBD1. This CDR3 is built from 13 residues. Trimming took 5 bases from V and 5 from J; bases not matched to a gene: 5. From germline, CDR1 is KGHSH and CDR2 LQKENI. The CDR3 loop is CASSDRARTEAFF. The CDR3 nucleotides are TGTGCCAGCTCAGACAGGGCGAGGACTGAAGCTTTCTTT. Complete variable domain (other parts from reference TRBV18 and TRBJ1-1): NAGVMQNPRHLVRRRGQEARLRCSPMKGHSHVYWYRQLPEEGLKFMVYLQKENIIDESGMPKERFSAEFPKEGPSILRIQQVVRGDSAAYFCASSDRARTEAFFGQGTRLTVV.

The CDR3: CASSLVVAGMGGYTF. CDR3 in DNA: TGCGCCAGCAGCTTGGTGGTTGCGGGGATGGGCGGCTACACCTTC. J is TRBJ1-2 and V is TRBV5-1; D is unclear. V dropped 0 bases and J dropped 8 bases, with 17 bases sitting between them. The CDR3 extends over 15 amino acids. CDR1 is SGHRS, CDR2 YFSETQ, per germline.

The rearrangement uses TRBV30 and TRBJ2-1; D is unresolved. Germline V CDR1 and CDR2: GTSNPN, SVGIG (reference sequence). This CDR3 comprises 12 residues. Trimming removed 3 bases at V and 8 bases at J, with 11 bases between. The CDR3: CAWSYRSHEQFF. The CDR3 region has the DNA TGTGCCTGGAGCTACAGAAGCCATGAGCAGTTCTTC.

This chain joins TRBV28 and TRBJ2-2; 12 bases line up with TRBD2. After removal of 5 bases from V and 7 bases from J, the junction contained 5 bases not matched to a gene. The CDR3 loop spans 15 amino acids. Germline values: CDR1 MDHEN, CDR2 SYDVKM. The CDR3 DNA is TGTGCCAGCAGTGAGACTAGCGGGGGTTTCGGGGAGCTGTTTTTT. Translating it yields CASSETSGGFGELFF.

As concerns this clone: This sample also contains other DNA sequences that code for the same CDR3. The chain links TRBV6-5 to TRBJ2-7, with a weak D call TRBD2 (5 bases). This CDR3 contains 15 residues. The germline CDR1 and CDR2 sequences are MNHEY and SVGAGI. Trimming removed 0 bases at V and 6 bases at J, with 15 bases between. The CDR3, as DNA: TGTGCCAGCAGTTACTCGATTGGGCTAGCCGCCGAGCAGTACTTC. Its protein product is CASSYSIGLAAEQYF.

The chain couples TRBV11-2 to TRBJ1-2; no clear D. CDR1 SGHAT and CDR2 FQNNGV come from the germline V gene. The CDR3 covers 13 residues. The V gene lost 1 base and the J gene lost 8 bases, with 11 bases spanning the gap. CDR3 sequence (DNA): TGTGCCAGCAGCTTAGGCGCTAAGGAGGGCTACACCTTC. Its translation is CASSLGAKEGYTF.

This clone showed up just once. The DNA for the CDR3 is TGTGCCAGCAGTTACTCCCCCTACTCTGGAAACACCATATATTTT. Translated, it gives CASSYSPYSGNTIYF. The gene calls are TRBV6-5 and TRBJ1-3; D is uncertain. Trimming took 0 bases from V and 0 from J, leaving 6 bases between them. Germline V gene data show CDR1 as MNHEY and CDR2 as SVGAGI. This CDR3 contains 15 residues.

This sequence joins TRBV7-8 and TRBJ1-1, with 7 bases matching TRBD1. The CDR3 covers 16 residues. V lost 2 bases and J lost 0; bases outside the gene matches: 6. The germline V gene has CDR1 SGHVS and CDR2 FQNEAQ. CDR3 region: CASSLTRTGMNTEAFF. In nucleotides, the CDR3 is TGTGCCAGCAGCTTAACGCGGACAGGAATGAACACTGAAGCTTTCTTT.

A few counts support this clone. CDR3 sequence (DNA): TGTGCCAGCTGGGGGGACAGCTCCTACGAGCAGTACTTC. Its protein is CASWGDSSYEQYF. The chain employs TRBV2 and TRBJ2-7; possibly TRBD1 for D (7 bases). The V end was cut by 8 bases, the J end by 0 bases, with 11 bases between. This CDR3 spans 13 amino acids. The germline V gene encodes CDR1 SNHLY and CDR2 FYNNEI.

V is TRBV7-3 and J is TRBJ2-1; TRBD2 might be the D (6 bases). CDR1 and CDR2 (germline): SGHTA, FQGTGA. With 6 bases removed from V and 2 bases from J, the gap between germline ends came to 14 bases. This CDR3 has 15 residues. The CDR3 loop is CASSPGRLAYNEQFF. Here the CDR3 DNA reads TGTGCCAGCAGTCCGGGCCGACTAGCCTACAATGAGCAGTTCTTC.

The gene calls are TRBV4-1 and TRBJ1-5; tentatively, D is TRBD1 (6 bases). The V gene lost 0 bases and the J gene lost 7 bases, with 10 bases spanning the gap. The germline V gene encodes CDR1 MGHRA and CDR2 YSYEKL. The CDR3 is 14 amino acids. CDR3 nucleotides: TGCGCCAGCAGCCAAGATTGGGGGGGCCAGCCCCAGCATTTT. Amino acid sequence: CASSQDWGGQPQHF.

The rearrangement links TRBV24-1 to TRBJ2-5, with 11 nucleotides matching TRBD1. Germline V gene data show CDR1 as KGHDR and CDR2 as SFDVKD. Trimming removed 6 bases from V and 8 bases from J; junction bases left unmatched: 10. The CDR3 covers 15 residues. CDR3 nucleotide sequence: TGTGCCACCAGTCCCGGACAGGGGGCGATGGAAACCCAGTACTTC. It specifies CATSPGQGAMETQYF.

The V gene is TRBV28, the J gene TRBJ2-7, with 8 bases matching TRBD1. The V gene end was trimmed by 5 bases and the J gene end by 7 bases; junction bases not matched to a gene: 16. The CDR3 has 16 amino acids. Per the germline V gene, CDR1 is MDHEN and CDR2 is SYDVKM. CDR3 protein: CASSRTRGTGRREQYF. The CDR3 DNA follows: TGTGCCAGCAGTCGAACCCGCGGGACAGGCCGGAGAGAGCAGTACTTC.

V is TRBV6-2 or TRBV6-3 and J is TRBJ2-7, with TRBD2 matching 12 bases. CDR3 length: 18 residues. V lost 2 bases and J lost 0; bases outside the gene matches: 8. Germline V gene lookup returns CDR1 MNHEY and CDR2 SVGEGT. The CDR3: CASSYDPGLAGPSYEQYF. The CDR3 DNA reads as TGTGCCAGCAGTTACGATCCCGGACTAGCGGGACCCTCCTACGAGCAGTACTTC.

The rearrangement joins TRBV21-1 to TRBJ2-7; whether TRBD1, the table's D call, matches the DNA was not checked. TRBV21-1 is classified as a pseudogene. The CDR3 totals 14 residues. The CDR3 protein is CASSKFPGAYEQYF. In DNA, the CDR3 is TGTGCCAGCAGCAAATTTCCAGGGGCCTACGAGCAGTACTTC.